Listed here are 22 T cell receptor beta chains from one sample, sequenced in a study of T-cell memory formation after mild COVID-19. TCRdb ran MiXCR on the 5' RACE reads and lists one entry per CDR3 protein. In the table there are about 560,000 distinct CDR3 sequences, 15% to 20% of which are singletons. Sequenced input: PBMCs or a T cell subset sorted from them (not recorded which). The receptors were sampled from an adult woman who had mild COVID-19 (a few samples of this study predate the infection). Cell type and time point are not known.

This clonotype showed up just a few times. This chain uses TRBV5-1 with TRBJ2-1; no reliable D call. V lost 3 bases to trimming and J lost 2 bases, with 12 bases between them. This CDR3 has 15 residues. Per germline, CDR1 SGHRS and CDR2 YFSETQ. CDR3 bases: TGCGCCAGCAGCTCCGGGCGGTCTACCTACAATGAGCAGTTCTTC. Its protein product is CASSSGRSTYNEQFF.

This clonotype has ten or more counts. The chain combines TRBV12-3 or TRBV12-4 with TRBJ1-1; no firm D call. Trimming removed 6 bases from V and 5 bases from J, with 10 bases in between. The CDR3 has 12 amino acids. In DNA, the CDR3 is TGTGCCAGCAGAATTGGGTGGACTGAAGCTTTCTTT. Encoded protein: CASRIGWTEAFF.

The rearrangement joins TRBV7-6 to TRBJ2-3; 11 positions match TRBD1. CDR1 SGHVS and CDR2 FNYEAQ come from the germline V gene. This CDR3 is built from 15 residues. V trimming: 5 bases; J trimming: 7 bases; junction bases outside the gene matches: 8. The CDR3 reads CASSVGTGGEHTQYF. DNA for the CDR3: TGTGCCAGCAGCGTCGGGACAGGGGGTGAACATACGCAGTATTTT.

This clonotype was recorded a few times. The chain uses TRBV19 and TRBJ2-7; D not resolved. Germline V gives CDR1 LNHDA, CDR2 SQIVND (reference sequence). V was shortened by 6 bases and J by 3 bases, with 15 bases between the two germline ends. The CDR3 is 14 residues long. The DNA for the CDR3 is TGTGCCAGTAGCGTAACTATAGTTGGCTACGAGCAGTACTTC. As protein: CASSVTIVGYEQYF. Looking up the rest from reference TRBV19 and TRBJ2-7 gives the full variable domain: DGGITQSPKYLFRKEGQNVTLSCEQNLNHDAMYWYRQDPGQGLRLIYYSQIVNDFQKGDIAEGYSVSREKKESFPLTVTSAQKNPTAFYLCASSVTIVGYEQYFGPGTRLTVT.

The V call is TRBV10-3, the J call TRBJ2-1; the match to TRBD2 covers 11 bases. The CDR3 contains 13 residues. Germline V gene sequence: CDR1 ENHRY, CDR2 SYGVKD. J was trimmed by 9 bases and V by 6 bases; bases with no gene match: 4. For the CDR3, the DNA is TGTGCCATCAGAATAGCGGGAGGGGGTGAGCAGTTCTTC. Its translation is CAIRIAGGGEQFF.

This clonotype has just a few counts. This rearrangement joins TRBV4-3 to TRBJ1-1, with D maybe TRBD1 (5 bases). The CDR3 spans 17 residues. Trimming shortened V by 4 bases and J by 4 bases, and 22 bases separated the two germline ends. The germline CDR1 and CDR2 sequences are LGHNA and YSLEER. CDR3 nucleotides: TGCGCCAGCAGCCGATCAGACCTTCCCTTGGGGCTCACTGAAGCTTTCTTT. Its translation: CASSRSDLPLGLTEAFF.

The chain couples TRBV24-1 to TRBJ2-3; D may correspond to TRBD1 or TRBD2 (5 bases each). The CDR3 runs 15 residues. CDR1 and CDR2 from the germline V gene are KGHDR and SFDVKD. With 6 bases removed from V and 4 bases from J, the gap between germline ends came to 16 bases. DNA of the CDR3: TGTGCCACCAGTACTGGGACGTGGTGGGCAGATACGCAGTATTTT. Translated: CATSTGTWWADTQYF.

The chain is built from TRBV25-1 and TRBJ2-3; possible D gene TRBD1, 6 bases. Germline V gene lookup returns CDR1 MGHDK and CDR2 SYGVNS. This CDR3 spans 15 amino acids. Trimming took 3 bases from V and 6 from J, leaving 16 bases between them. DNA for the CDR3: TGTGCCAGCAGTGAGGACAGTCCTCCTGAGGATACGCAGTATTTT. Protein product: CASSEDSPPEDTQYF.

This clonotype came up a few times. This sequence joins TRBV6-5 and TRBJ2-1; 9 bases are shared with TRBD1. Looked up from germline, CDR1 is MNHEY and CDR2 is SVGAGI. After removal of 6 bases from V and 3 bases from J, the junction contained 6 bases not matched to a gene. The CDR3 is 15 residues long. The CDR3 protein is CASRPGQGHYNEQFF. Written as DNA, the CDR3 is TGTGCCAGCAGGCCGGGACAGGGCCACTACAATGAGCAGTTCTTC.

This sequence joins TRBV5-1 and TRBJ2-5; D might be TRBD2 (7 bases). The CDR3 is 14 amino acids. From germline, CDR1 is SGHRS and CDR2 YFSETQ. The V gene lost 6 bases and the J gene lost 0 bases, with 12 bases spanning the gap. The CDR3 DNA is TGCGCCAGCATAGGGGGGGGCTACCAAGAGACCCAGTACTTC. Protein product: CASIGGGYQETQYF.

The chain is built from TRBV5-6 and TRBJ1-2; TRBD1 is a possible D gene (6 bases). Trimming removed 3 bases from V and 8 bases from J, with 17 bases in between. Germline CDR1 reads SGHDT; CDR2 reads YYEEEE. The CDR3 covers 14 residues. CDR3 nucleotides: TGTGCCAGCAGCTCGTCGACAGGCTTGTGGGGCTACACCTTC. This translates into CASSSSTGLWGYTF. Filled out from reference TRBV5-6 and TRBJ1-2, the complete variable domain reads DAGVTQSPTHLIKTRGQQVTLRCSPKSGHDTVSWYQQALGQGPQFIFQYYEEEERQRGNFPDRFSGHQFPNYSSELNVNALLLGDSALYLCASSSSTGLWGYTFGSGTRLTVV.

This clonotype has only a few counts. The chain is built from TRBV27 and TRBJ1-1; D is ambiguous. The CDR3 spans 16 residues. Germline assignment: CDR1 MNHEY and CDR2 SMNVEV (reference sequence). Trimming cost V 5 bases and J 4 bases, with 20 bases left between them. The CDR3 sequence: CASSPRYPSPGTEAFF. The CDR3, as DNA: TGTGCCAGCAGTCCACGATACCCAAGCCCAGGCACTGAAGCTTTCTTT.

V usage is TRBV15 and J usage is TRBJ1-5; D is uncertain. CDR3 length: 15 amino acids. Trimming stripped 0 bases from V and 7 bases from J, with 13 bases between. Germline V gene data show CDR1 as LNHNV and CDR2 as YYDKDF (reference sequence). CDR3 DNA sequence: TGTGCCACCAGCAGAGATGCCCAAGGGAACCAGCCCCAGCATTTT. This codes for CATSRDAQGNQPQHF.

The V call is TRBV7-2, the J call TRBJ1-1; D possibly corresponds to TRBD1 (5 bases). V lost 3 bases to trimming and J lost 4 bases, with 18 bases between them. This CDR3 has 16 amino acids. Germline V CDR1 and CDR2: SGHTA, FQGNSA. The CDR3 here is CASSFEFGGRGTEAFF. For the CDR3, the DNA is TGTGCCAGCAGCTTCGAGTTTGGGGGAAGAGGCACTGAAGCTTTCTTT.

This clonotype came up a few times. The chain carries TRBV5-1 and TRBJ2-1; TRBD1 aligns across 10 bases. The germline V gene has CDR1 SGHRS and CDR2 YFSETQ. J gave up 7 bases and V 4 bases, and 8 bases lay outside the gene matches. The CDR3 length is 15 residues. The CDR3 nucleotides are TGCGCCAGCAGCCAAGACAGGGGGCCCGGGAATGAGCAGTTCTTC. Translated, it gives CASSQDRGPGNEQFF. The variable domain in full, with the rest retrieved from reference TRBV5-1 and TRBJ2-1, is KAGVTQTPRYLIKTRGQQVTLSCSPISGHRSVSWYQQTPGQGLQFLFEYFSETQRNKGNFPGRFSGRQFSNSRSEMNVSTLELGDSALYLCASSQDRGPGNEQFFGPGTRLTVL.

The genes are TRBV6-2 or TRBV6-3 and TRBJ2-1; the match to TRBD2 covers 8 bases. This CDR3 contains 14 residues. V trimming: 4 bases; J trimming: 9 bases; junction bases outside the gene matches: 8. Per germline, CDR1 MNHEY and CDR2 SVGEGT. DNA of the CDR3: TGTGCCAGCAGTTCCGGGAGGGCCAGAGGTGAGCAGTTCTTC. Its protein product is CASSSGRARGEQFF.

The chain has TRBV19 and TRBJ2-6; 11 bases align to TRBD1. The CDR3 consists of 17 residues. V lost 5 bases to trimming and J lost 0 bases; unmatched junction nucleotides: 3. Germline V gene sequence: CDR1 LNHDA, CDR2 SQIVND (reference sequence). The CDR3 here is CASSRGTGGSGANVLTF. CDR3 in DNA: TGTGCCAGTAGTCGAGGGACAGGGGGCTCTGGGGCCAACGTCCTGACTTTC.

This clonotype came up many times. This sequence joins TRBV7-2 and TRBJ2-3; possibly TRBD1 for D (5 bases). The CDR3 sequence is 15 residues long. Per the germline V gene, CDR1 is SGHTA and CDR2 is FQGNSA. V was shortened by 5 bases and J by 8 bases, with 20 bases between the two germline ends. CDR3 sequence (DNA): TGTGCCAGCAGCGCCGATACGACCGGACACGGTACGCAGTATTTT. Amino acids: CASSADTTGHGTQYF.

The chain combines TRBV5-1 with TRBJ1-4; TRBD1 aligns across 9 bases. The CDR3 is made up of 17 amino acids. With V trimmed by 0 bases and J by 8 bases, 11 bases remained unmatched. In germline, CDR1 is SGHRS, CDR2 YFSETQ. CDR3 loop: CASSLGWETGGVEKLFF. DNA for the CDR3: TGCGCCAGCAGCTTGGGCTGGGAAACAGGGGGCGTCGAAAAACTGTTTTTT. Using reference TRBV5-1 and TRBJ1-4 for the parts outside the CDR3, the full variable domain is KAGVTQTPRYLIKTRGQQVTLSCSPISGHRSVSWYQQTPGQGLQFLFEYFSETQRNKGNFPGRFSGRQFSNSRSEMNVSTLELGDSALYLCASSLGWETGGVEKLFFGSGTQLSVL.

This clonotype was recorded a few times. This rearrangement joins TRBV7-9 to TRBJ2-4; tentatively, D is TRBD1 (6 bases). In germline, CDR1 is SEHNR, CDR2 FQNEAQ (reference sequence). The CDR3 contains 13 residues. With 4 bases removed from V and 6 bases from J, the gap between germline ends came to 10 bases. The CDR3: CASSSDRRNIQYF. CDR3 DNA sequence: TGTGCCAGCAGCTCAGACAGGCGAAACATTCAGTACTTC.

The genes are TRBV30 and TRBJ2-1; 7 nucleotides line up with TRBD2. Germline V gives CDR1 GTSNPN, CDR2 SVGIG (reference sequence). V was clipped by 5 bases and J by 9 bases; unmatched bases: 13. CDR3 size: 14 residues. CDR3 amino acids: CAWSQAGIRGEQFF. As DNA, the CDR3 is TGTGCCTGGTCTCAAGCGGGAATTCGCGGTGAGCAGTTCTTC. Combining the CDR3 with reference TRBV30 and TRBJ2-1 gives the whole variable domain SQTIHQWPATLVQPVGSPLSLECTVEGTSNPNLYWYRQAAGRGLQLLFYSVGIGQISSEVPQNLSASRPQDRQFILSSKKLLLSDSGFYLCAWSQAGIRGEQFFGPGTRLTVL.

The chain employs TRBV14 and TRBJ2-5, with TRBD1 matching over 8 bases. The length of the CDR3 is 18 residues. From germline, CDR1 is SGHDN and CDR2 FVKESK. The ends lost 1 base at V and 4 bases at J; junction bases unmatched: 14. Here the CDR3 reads CASSQVPGTGVGGETQYF. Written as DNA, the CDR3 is TGTGCCAGCAGCCAAGTTCCGGGGACAGGCGTCGGGGGAGAGACCCAGTACTTC.